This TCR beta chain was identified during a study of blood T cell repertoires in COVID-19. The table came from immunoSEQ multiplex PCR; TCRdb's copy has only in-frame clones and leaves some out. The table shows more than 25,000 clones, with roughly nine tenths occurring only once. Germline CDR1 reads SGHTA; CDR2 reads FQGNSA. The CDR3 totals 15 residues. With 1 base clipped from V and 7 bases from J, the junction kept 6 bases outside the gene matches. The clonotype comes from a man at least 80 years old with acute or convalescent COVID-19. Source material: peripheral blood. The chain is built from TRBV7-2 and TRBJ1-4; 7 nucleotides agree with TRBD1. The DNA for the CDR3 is TGTGCCAGCAGCTTAGATCCGGGACAGCCTGAAAAACTGTTTTTT. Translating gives CASSLDPGQPEKLFF.